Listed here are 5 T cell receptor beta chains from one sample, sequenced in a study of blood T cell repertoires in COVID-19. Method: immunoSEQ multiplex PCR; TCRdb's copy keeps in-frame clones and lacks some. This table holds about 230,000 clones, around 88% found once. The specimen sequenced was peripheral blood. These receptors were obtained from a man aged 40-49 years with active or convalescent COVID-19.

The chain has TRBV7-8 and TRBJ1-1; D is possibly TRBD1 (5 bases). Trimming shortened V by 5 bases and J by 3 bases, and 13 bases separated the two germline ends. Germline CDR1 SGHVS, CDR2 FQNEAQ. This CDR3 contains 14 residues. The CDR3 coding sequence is TGTGCCAGCAGCGCCCGGGGAGGGGACACTGAAGCTTTCTTT. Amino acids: CASSARGGDTEAFF.

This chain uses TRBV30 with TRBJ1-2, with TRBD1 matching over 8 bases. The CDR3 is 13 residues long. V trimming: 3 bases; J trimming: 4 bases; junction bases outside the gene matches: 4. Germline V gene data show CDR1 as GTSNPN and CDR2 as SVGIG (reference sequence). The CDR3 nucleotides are TGTGCCTGGAGGCGGGACAGGAGCTATGGCTACACCTTC. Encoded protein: CAWRRDRSYGYTF.

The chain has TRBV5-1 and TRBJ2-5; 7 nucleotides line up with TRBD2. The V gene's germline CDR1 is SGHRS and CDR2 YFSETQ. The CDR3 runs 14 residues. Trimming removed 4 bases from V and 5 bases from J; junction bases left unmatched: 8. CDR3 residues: CASSPVGGSETQYF. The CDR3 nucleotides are TGCGCCAGCAGCCCGGTGGGGGGGTCGGAGACCCAGTACTTC.

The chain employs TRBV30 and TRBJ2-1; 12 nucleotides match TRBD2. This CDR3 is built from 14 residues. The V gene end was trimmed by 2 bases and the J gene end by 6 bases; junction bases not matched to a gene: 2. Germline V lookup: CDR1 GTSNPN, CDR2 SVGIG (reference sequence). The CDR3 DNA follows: TGTGCCTGGAGTAGGACTAGCGGGATCAATGAGCAGTTCTTC. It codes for CAWSRTSGINEQFF.

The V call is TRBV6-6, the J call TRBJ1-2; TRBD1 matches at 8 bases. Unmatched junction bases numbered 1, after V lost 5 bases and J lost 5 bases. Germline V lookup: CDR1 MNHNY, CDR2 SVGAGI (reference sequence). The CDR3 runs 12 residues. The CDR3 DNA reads TGTGCCAGCAGTGACAGGGGATATGGCTACACCTTC. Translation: CASSDRGYGYTF.